This T cell receptor (beta chain) originates from a study of shared clonotypes between healthy human individuals. The table came from immunoSEQ multiplex PCR; TCRdb's copy has only in-frame clones and leaves some out. Of 700,000 or so clones in the sample, 55% to 75% were seen once. J gave up 1 base and V 2 bases, and 5 bases lay outside the gene matches. Germline CDR1 and CDR2: SGHTA and FQGNSA. The CDR3 loop spans 16 amino acids. This TCR was sampled from a young woman in good health. Input material: memory CD4+ T cells sorted from blood. Subset specified: CD45RA-negative fraction. This rearrangement joins TRBV7-2 to TRBJ2-5, with 9 bases that match TRBD2. The CDR3 sequence: CASSLWPSGAQETQYF. The CDR3 DNA reads as TGTGCCAGCAGCTTATGGCCTAGCGGGGCCCAAGAGACCCAGTACTTC.